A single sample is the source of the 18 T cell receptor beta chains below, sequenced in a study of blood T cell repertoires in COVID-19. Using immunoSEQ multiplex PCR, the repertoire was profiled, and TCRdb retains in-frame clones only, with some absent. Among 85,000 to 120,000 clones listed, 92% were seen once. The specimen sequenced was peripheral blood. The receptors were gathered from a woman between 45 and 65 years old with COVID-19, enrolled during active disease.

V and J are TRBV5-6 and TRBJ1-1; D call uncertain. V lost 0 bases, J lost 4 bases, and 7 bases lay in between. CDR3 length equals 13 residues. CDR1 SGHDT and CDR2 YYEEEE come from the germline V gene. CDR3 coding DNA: TGTGCCAGCAGCTTGGGGGAGAGCACTGAAGCTTTCTTT. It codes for CASSLGESTEAFF.

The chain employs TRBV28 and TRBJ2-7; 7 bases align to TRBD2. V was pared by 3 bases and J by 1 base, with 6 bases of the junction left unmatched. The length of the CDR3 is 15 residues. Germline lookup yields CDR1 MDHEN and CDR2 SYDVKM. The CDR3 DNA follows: TGTGCCAGCAGTTTCGGCGGGGGAACTTCCTACGAGCAGTACGTC. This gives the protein CASSFGGGTSYEQYV.

The CDR3 reads CASSPLSYYGYTF. In nucleotides, the CDR3 is TGCGCCAGCAGCCCTCTGTCCTACTATGGCTACACCTTC. This chain joins TRBV4-1 and TRBJ1-2, with D unresolved. This CDR3 is built from 13 residues. Germline CDR1 MGHRA, CDR2 YSYEKL. V lost 4 bases to trimming and J lost 3 bases, with 9 bases between them.

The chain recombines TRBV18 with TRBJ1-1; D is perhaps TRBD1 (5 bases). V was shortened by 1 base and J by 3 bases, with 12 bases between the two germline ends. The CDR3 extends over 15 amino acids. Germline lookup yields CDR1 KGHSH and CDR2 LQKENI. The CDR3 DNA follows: TGTGCCAGCTCACCACGGGGCACTATTGACACTGAAGCTTTCTTT. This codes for CASSPRGTIDTEAFF.

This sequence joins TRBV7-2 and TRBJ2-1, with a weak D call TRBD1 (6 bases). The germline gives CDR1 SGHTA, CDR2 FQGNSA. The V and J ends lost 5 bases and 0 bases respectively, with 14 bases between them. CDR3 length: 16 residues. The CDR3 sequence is CASSGRDTHSYNEQFF. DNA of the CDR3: TGTGCCAGCAGCGGCCGGGACACCCACTCCTACAATGAGCAGTTCTTC.

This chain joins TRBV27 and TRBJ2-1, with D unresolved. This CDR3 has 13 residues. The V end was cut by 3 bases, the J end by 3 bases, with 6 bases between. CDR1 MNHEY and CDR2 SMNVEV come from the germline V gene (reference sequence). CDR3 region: CASSFSGYNEQFF. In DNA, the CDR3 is TGTGCCAGCAGTTTTTCGGGCTACAATGAGCAGTTCTTC.

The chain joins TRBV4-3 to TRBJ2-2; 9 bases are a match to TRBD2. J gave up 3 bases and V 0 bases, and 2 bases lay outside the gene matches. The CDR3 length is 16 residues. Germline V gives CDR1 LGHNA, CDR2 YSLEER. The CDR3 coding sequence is TGCGCCAGCAGCCAAGATGCGGGGGGGTACACCGGGGAGCTGTTTTTT. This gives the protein CASSQDAGGYTGELFF.

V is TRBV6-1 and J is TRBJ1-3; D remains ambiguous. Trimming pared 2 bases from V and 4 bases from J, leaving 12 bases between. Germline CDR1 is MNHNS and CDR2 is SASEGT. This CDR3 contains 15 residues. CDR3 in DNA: TGTGCCAGCAGTGAAAATTGCCAGGTAGGAAACACCATATATTTT. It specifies CASSENCQVGNTIYF.

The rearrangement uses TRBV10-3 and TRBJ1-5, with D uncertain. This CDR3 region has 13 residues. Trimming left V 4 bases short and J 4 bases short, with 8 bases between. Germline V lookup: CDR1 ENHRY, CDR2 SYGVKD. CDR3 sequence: CAISVTQNQPQHF. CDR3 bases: TGTGCCATCAGTGTGACACAAAATCAGCCCCAGCATTTT.

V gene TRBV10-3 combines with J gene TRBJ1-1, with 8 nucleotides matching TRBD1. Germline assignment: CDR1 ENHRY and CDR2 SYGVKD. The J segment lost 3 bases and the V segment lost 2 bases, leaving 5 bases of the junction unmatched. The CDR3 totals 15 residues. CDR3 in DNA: TGTGCCATCAGTGAGGACAGGGGAGGCTACACTGAAGCTTTCTTT. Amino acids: CAISEDRGGYTEAFF.

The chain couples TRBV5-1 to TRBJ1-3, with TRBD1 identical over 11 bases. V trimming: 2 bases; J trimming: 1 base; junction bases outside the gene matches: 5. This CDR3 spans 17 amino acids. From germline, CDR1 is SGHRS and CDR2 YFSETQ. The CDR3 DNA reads TGCGCCAGCAGCTTTCTTGGGACAGGGGGGTCTGGAAACACCATATATTTT. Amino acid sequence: CASSFLGTGGSGNTIYF.

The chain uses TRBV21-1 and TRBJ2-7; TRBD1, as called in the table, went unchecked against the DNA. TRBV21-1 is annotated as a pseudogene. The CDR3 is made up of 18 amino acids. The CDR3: CASSKFNHDTGSCDEQYF. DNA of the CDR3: TGTGCCAGCAGCAAATTCAACCACGATACAGGGTCTTGCGACGAGCAGTACTTC.

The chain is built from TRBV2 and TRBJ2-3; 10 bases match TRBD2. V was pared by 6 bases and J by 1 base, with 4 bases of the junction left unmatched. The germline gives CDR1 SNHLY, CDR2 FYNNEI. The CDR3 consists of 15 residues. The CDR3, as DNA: TGTGCCAGCAGGGTTACTAGCGGGGGCACAGATACGCAGTATTTT. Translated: CASRVTSGGTDTQYF. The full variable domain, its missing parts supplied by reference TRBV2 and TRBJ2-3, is EPEVTQTPSHQVTQMGQEVILRCVPISNHLYFYWYRQILGQKVEFLVSFYNNEISEKSEIFDDQFSVERPDGSNFTLKIRSTKLEDSAMYFCASRVTSGGTDTQYFGPGTRLTVL.

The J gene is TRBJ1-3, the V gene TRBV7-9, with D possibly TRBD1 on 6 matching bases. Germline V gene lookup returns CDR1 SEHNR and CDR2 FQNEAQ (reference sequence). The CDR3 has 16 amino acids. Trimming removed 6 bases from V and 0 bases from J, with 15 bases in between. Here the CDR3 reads CASSSRTVISGNTIYF. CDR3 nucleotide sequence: TGTGCCAGCAGTTCGAGGACAGTGATCTCTGGAAACACCATATATTTT. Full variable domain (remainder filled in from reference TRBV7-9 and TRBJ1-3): DTGVSQNPRHKITKRGQNVTFRCDPISEHNRLYWYRQTLGQGPEFLTYFQNEAQLEKSRLLSDRFSAERPKGSFSTLEIQRTEQGDSAMYLCASSSRTVISGNTIYFGEGSWLTVV.

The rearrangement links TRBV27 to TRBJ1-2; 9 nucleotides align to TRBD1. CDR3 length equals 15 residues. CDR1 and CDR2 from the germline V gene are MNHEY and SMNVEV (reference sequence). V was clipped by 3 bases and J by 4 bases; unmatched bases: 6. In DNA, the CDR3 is TGTGCCAGCAGTTTCTCTCCGACAGGGGGCTATGGCTACACCTTC. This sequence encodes CASSFSPTGGYGYTF.

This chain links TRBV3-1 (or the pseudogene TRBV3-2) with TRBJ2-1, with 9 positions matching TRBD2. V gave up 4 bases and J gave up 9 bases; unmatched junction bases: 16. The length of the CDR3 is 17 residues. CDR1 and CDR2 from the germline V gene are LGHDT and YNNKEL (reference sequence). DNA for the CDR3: TGTGCCAGCAGCCCAGAGCTGGGTAGCGGGGGACGGACTGAGCAGTTCTTC. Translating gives CASSPELGSGGRTEQFF.

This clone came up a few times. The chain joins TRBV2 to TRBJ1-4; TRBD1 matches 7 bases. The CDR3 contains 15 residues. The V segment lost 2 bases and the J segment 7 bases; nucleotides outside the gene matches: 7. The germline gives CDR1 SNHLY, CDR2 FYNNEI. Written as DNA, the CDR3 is TGTGCCAGCAGTGAAAAGGGGGCGCAGGTTGAAAAACTGTTTTTT. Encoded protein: CASSEKGAQVEKLFF.

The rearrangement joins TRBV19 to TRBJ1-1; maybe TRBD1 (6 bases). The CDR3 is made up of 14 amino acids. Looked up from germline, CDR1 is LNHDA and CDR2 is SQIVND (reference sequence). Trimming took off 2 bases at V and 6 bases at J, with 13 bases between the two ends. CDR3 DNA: TGTGCCAGTAGTATAACGTCAGGGGCACCTGAAGCTTTCTTT. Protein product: CASSITSGAPEAFF.